Detailed here is one T cell receptor beta chain. This PCR relied on a set of 60 Vbeta primers and 13 Jbeta primers. Authors' methods: An analysis performed later counted 73 million or so unique TCR beta chains (approximately 10 million of them shared). Clones were read by immunoSEQ multiplex PCR, and TCRdb kept only the in-frame ones, dropping some. From that table come the V and J calls and clone size; the DNA was used to work out D and trimming. The table includes around 140,000 clones, around 90% detected once. This sample stems from a study of cytomegalovirus exposure and HLA in healthy donors. The V gene end was trimmed by 5 bases and the J gene end by 5 bases; junction bases not matched to a gene: 6. The length of the CDR3 is 15 residues. CDR1 and CDR2 (germline): LNHDA, SQIVND (reference sequence).

The clonotype comes from a woman aged 40-49 years in good health and CMV-seronegative. The specimen was PBMCs. The gene calls are TRBV19 and TRBJ2-7; 13 nucleotides line up with TRBD2. Here the CDR3 reads CASSGGLAGADEQYF. CDR3 DNA: TGTGCCAGTAGTGGAGGACTAGCGGGGGCGGACGAGCAGTACTTC.